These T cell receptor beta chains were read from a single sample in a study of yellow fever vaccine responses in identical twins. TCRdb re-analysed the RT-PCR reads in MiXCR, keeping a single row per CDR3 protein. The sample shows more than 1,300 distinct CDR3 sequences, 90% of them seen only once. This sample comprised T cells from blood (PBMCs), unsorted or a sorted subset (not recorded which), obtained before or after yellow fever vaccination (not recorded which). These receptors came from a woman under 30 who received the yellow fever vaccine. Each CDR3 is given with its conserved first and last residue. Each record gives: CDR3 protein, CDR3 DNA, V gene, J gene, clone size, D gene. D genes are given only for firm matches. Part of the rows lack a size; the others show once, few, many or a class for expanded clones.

CASSPGQSHEQFF,TGTGCCAGCTCACCAGGACAGTCCCATGAGCAGTTCTTC,TRBV18,TRBJ2-1,.,.
CATSRVDSPYNEQFF,TGTGCCACCAGCAGAGTAGATTCCCCTTACAATGAGCAGTTCTTC,TRBV15,TRBJ2-1,.,.
CATRSTSNQPQHF,TGTGCCACTCGAAGTACTAGCAATCAGCCCCAGCATTTT,TRBV2,TRBJ1-5,.,.
CASGPFGSEKLFF,TGTGCTAGTGGTCCTTTCGGGAGTGAAAAACTGTTTTTT,TRBV12-5,TRBJ1-4,.,.
CASSAPFGELFF,TGCGCCAGCAGCGCCCCTTTTGGGGAGCTGTTTTTT,TRBV5-1,TRBJ2-2,.,.
CASSSRGNEQFF,TGTGCCAGCAGTAGCAGGGGGAATGAGCAGTTCTTC,TRBV5-5,TRBJ2-1,.,TRBD1
CASSYQFGGTDTQYF,TGTGCCAGCAGTTACCAGTTTGGTGGCACAGATACGCAGTATTTT,TRBV6-2/TRBV6-3,TRBJ2-3,.,.
CASSLDYEQYF,TGTGCCAGCAGCTTAGACTACGAGCAGTACTTC,TRBV11-2,TRBJ2-7,.,.
CASSFQTGQGDSPLHF,TGTGCCAGCAGCTTCCAAACCGGGCAAGGGGATTCACCCCTCCACTTT,TRBV5-6,TRBJ1-6,.,.
CATGERDQQFF,TGTGCCACCGGGGAAAGGGATCAGCAGTTCTTC,TRBV24-1,TRBJ2-1,.,.
CSASRGSYEQYF,TGCAGTGCTAGCAGGGGTTCGTACGAGCAGTACTTC,TRBV20-1,TRBJ2-7,.,.
CASSESGPGTAFF,TGTGCCAGCAGCGAGTCAGGCCCTGGTACAGCTTTCTTT,TRBV9,TRBJ1-1,once,.
CASSVSGWGTTEAFF,TGTGCCAGCAGTGTGTCAGGGTGGGGCACCACTGAAGCTTTCTTT,TRBV6-1,TRBJ1-1,.,.
CASSLGPEQFF,TGTGCCAGCAGTTTGGGGCCTGAGCAGTTCTTC,TRBV6-2/TRBV6-3,TRBJ2-1,.,.
CASSPREATEAFF,TGCGCCAGCAGCCCTCGAGAGGCCACTGAAGCTTTCTTT,TRBV4-1,TRBJ1-1,.,.
CASSLISSGIGETQYF,TGTGCCAGCAGCTTAATCTCTAGCGGGATTGGAGAGACCCAGTACTTC,TRBV7-3,TRBJ2-5,once,TRBD2
CASSLFTGANSPLHF,TGTGCCAGCAGCTTGTTCACAGGGGCTAATTCACCCCTCCACTTT,TRBV5-4,TRBJ1-6,.,TRBD1
CAISATNPRSSYNEQFF,TGTGCCATCAGTGCTACAAACCCGAGGAGCTCCTACAATGAGCAGTTCTTC,TRBV10-3,TRBJ2-1,.,.
CASSGEAGGPTYNEQFF,TGTGCCAGCAGTGGGGAAGCGGGGGGGCCGACCTACAATGAGCAGTTCTTC,TRBV11-1,TRBJ2-1,.,TRBD2
CASSPTLPTNEKLFF,TGCGCCAGCAGCCCGACTCTGCCGACTAATGAAAAACTGTTTTTT,TRBV5-1,TRBJ1-4,.,.
CASSFSGGELFF,TGTGCCAGCAGCTTCTCCGGAGGGGAGCTGTTTTTT,TRBV11-1,TRBJ2-2,.,.
CASSREDRELSPLHF,TGTGCCAGCAGCAGAGAGGACAGGGAGTTGTCACCCCTCCACTTT,TRBV28,TRBJ1-6,.,TRBD1
CASSITEVTQYF,TGTGCCAGCAGTATAACAGAGGTTACGCAGTATTTT,TRBV12-3/TRBV12-4,TRBJ2-3,.,.
CASSLDASLGQFF,TGTGCCAGCAGCTTAGATGCTAGTCTGGGGCAGTTCTTC,TRBV11-1,TRBJ2-1,.,.
CASSADIAGGINEQFF,TGTGCCAGCAGTGCCGACATAGCGGGAGGGATCAATGAGCAGTTCTTC,TRBV6-1,TRBJ2-1,.,TRBD2
CSAARDRTYEQYF,TGCAGCGCAGCCAGGGACAGAACCTACGAGCAGTACTTC,TRBV29-1,TRBJ2-7,.,TRBD1
CASSYNTGELFF,TGTGCCAGCAGCTATAACACCGGGGAGCTGTTTTTT,TRBV11-1,TRBJ2-2,.,.
CAIRGTGDQPQHF,TGTGCCATCAGGGGGACAGGGGATCAGCCCCAGCATTTT,TRBV10-3,TRBJ1-5,.,TRBD1
CASSQDHGNPYNEQFF,TGTGCCAGCAGCCAAGATCATGGCAACCCCTACAATGAGCAGTTCTTC,TRBV4-2,TRBJ2-1,.,.
CASSDRNTEAFF,TGCGCCAGCAGTGACAGAAACACTGAAGCTTTCTTT,TRBV10-1,TRBJ1-1,.,.
CASNEIGTGGSEQYF,TGTGCCAGCAACGAAATCGGGACAGGGGGCTCCGAGCAGTACTTC,TRBV5-6,TRBJ2-7,.,TRBD1
CASRDIAGPYNEQFF,TGTGCCAGTAGGGATATAGCGGGACCGTACAATGAGCAGTTCTTC,TRBV6-1,TRBJ2-1,few,TRBD2
CASILHRDPERGAFF,TGCGCCAGCATTTTGCACCGGGACCCTGAACGGGGAGCTTTCTTT,TRBV10-1,TRBJ1-1,.,.
CASSVAGGPFIFF,TGTGCCAGCAGCGTAGCGGGGGGGCCGTTTATATTCTTC,TRBV11-1,TRBJ2-1,once,TRBD2
CASRDGNTEAFF,TGTGCCAGCAGGGACGGTAACACTGAAGCTTTCTTT,TRBV7-9,TRBJ1-1,.,.
CAISESGGSGANVLTF,TGTGCCATCAGTGAGTCCGGGGGCTCTGGGGCCAACGTCCTGACTTTC,TRBV10-3,TRBJ2-6,few,.
CASSDGTGFYEQYF,TGTGCCAGCAGCGACGGGACAGGCTTCTACGAGCAGTACTTC,TRBV7-2,TRBJ2-7,.,TRBD1
CASSGRNRDLDWEQFF,TGCGCCAGCAGTGGACGGAACAGGGACCTGGATTGGGAGCAGTTCTTC,TRBV10-1,TRBJ2-1,.,.
CASREDSIYTF,TGCGCCAGCAGAGAAGACAGCATCTACACCTTC,TRBV10-1,TRBJ1-2,.,.
CASSLGNQPQHF,TGTGCCAGCAGCTTAGGGAATCAGCCCCAGCATTTT,TRBV11-1,TRBJ1-5,.,.
CASSQSKDRANTEAFF,TGCGCCAGCAGCCAATCCAAGGACAGGGCGAACACTGAAGCTTTCTTT,TRBV4-3,TRBJ1-1,.,TRBD1
CASSLWDRAPYEQYF,TGTGCCAGCAGCTTATGGGACAGGGCCCCCTACGAGCAGTACTTC,TRBV11-1,TRBJ2-7,.,TRBD1
CASSPRTGKDTQYF,TGTGCCAGCAGCCCCCGGACAGGGAAAGATACGCAGTATTTT,TRBV11-2,TRBJ2-3,once,TRBD1